One sample yielded the 22 T cell receptor beta chains listed below, sequenced in a study of neoadjuvant anti-PD-1 for oral cavity cancer. Generated by immunoSEQ multiplex PCR, the TCRdb table keeps only in-frame clones and is missing some. This repertoire shows some 9,500 clones, approximately 68% found once; its top ten account for roughly 4.2%. Specified time point: after neoadjuvant nivolumab, at surgical resection. The specimen was PBMCs, collected after nivolumab (anti-PD-1) treatment. The source is a person aged 40 to 85 with oral cavity squamous cell carcinoma.

The chain carries TRBV5-6 and TRBJ2-1; unclear D gene. V lost 4 bases and J 6 bases, leaving 17 bases between the germline ends. CDR3 length: 15 residues. Per the germline V gene, CDR1 is SGHDT and CDR2 is YYEEEE. The CDR3 nucleotides are TGTGCCAGCAGCCCGAGGACGATACGACTCAATGAGCAGTTCTTC. It codes for CASSPRTIRLNEQFF. Based on the CDR3 plus reference TRBV5-6 and TRBJ2-1, the full variable domain is DAGVTQSPTHLIKTRGQQVTLRCSPKSGHDTVSWYQQALGQGPQFIFQYYEEEERQRGNFPDRFSGHQFPNYSSELNVNALLLGDSALYLCASSPRTIRLNEQFFGPGTRLTVL.

The chain combines TRBV19 with TRBJ1-2; D unresolved. The CDR3 is 14 amino acids. Germline lookup yields CDR1 LNHDA and CDR2 SQIVND (reference sequence). V gave up 4 bases and J gave up 8 bases, with 17 bases separating them. In nucleotides, the CDR3 is TGTGCCAGTAGTACGCCTGGAGGTTCGGGGGGCTACACCTTC. Its protein product is CASSTPGGSGGYTF.

V usage is TRBV4-2 and J usage is TRBJ1-5; D unclear. The germline gives CDR1 LGHNA, CDR2 YNFKEQ. The CDR3 runs to 18 residues. Trimming left V 0 bases short and J 1 base short, with 16 bases between. The CDR3 sequence is CASSQDAKGSGSNQPQHF. Written as DNA, the CDR3 is TGTGCCAGCAGCCAAGACGCAAAGGGCAGCGGAAGCAATCAGCCCCAGCATTTT.

The chain uses TRBV4-1 and TRBJ1-1; 8 bases are a match to TRBD1. Germline V CDR1 and CDR2: MGHRA, YSYEKL. This CDR3 contains 16 residues. V lost 2 bases to trimming and J lost 1 base; unmatched junction nucleotides: 6. The DNA for the CDR3 is TGCGCCAGCAGCCAACCCCGACAGGGGCAGAACACTGAAGCTTTCTTT. Encoded protein: CASSQPRQGQNTEAFF.

With respect to this clone: A read error may produce the germline difference seen at one junction end. The genes are TRBV6-5 and TRBJ2-2; D possibly corresponds to TRBD2 (6 bases). This CDR3 has 12 amino acids. Germline V gene sequence: CDR1 MNHEY, CDR2 SVGAGI. CDR3 sequence (DNA): TGTGCCAGCAGTGCCCCAGGCGGGGAGCTGCTTTTT. Amino acids: CASSAPGGELLF.

The chain joins TRBV4-1 to TRBJ2-3; 8 nucleotides align to TRBD1. Per the germline V gene, CDR1 is MGHRA and CDR2 is YSYEKL. This CDR3 comprises 13 residues. Unmatched junction bases numbered 3, after V lost 6 bases and J lost 4 bases. The CDR3 DNA reads TGCGCCAGCAGTTACAGGGGGGCAGATACGCAGTATTTT. Amino acid sequence: CASSYRGADTQYF.

The chain couples TRBV10-1 to TRBJ2-1, with 7 bases that match TRBD1. The germline CDR1 and CDR2 sequences are WNHNN and SYGVQD (reference sequence). The CDR3 loop spans 15 amino acids. J gave up 10 bases and V 0 bases, and 9 bases lay outside the gene matches. CDR3 coding DNA: TGCGCCAGCAGTGAGTCGGTAGGTGCAGGGGGAGAGCAGTTCTTC. As protein: CASSESVGAGGEQFF.

Only one count was recorded for this clone. The chain uses TRBV7-9 and TRBJ1-1; 7 bases are a match to TRBD1. Looked up from germline, CDR1 is SEHNR and CDR2 is FQNEAQ (reference sequence). The CDR3 contains 15 residues. V was pared by 1 base and J by 2 bases, with 4 bases of the junction left unmatched. CDR3 residues: CASSLGTGVNTEAFF. The CDR3 DNA follows: TGTGCCAGCAGCTTAGGCACAGGGGTTAACACTGAAGCTTTCTTT.

This clone was recorded a few times. The CDR3 nucleotides read TGTGCCAGCACTGGGGGCGACGGCTACACCTTC. Its translation is CASTGGDGYTF. The V and J genes are TRBV2 and TRBJ1-2; D is perhaps TRBD1 (6 bases). CDR1 is SNHLY and CDR2 is FYNNEI in the germline V gene. Trimming took 7 bases from V and 8 from J, leaving 11 bases between them. The CDR3 has 11 residues.

Comments on this clone: At one end the junction does not follow the germline gene, possibly because of a read error. The V gene is TRBV6-1, the J gene TRBJ2-3, with a tentative D call TRBD2 (5 bases). Germline loops: CDR1 MNHNS, CDR2 SASEGT. The CDR3 length is 9 residues. The CDR3 region is CASDYTQYF. The CDR3 nucleotides are TGTGCCAGCGACTATACACAGTATTTT.

The gene calls are TRBV7-9 and TRBJ1-2; TRBD1 agrees at 12 bases. J lost 5 bases, V lost 5 bases, and 12 bases had no gene match. Germline V gene lookup returns CDR1 SEHNR and CDR2 FQNEAQ (reference sequence). The length of the CDR3 is 17 residues. This chain's CDR3 is CASSPGTGGSVGYGYTF. The CDR3 bases are TGTGCCAGCAGCCCAGGGACAGGGGGCAGCGTTGGATATGGCTACACCTTC.

The chain uses TRBV28 and TRBJ1-4; D perhaps matches TRBD1 (5 bases). Germline V gene sequence: CDR1 MDHEN, CDR2 SYDVKM. V was trimmed by 5 bases and J by 0 bases, leaving 10 bases between them. The CDR3 is 15 residues long. DNA of the CDR3: TGTGCCAGCAGTATGGGGGGGGCAACTAATGAAAAACTGTTTTTT. Translating gives CASSMGGATNEKLFF.

This chain joins TRBV7-2 and TRBJ2-5, with 10 nucleotides matching TRBD1. The trim removed 5 bases at V and 5 bases at J, leaving 8 bases unmatched. This CDR3 has 15 residues. Per the germline V gene, CDR1 is SGHTA and CDR2 is FQGNSA. CDR3 amino acids: CASSPPGTGAETQYF. The CDR3 DNA reads TGTGCCAGCAGCCCACCCGGGACAGGGGCTGAGACCCAGTACTTC.

The rearrangement uses TRBV11-2 and TRBJ1-2, with D unclear. Trimming left V 0 bases short and J 7 bases short, with 6 bases between. The germline V gene has CDR1 SGHAT and CDR2 FQNNGV. The CDR3 has 12 residues. CDR3 residues: CASSLDGGGYTF. The CDR3, as DNA: TGTGCCAGCAGCTTAGATGGTGGTGGCTACACCTTC.

This rearrangement joins TRBV15 to TRBJ2-7; D remains ambiguous. The length of the CDR3 is 17 residues. The V and J ends lost 0 bases and 0 bases respectively, with 15 bases between them. Germline CDR1 LNHNV, CDR2 YYDKDF (reference sequence). Written as DNA, the CDR3 is TGTGCCACCAGCAGAGATAATAAGGCAACGAGCTCCTACGAGCAGTACTTC. Residues: CATSRDNKATSSYEQYF.

In this sample, this clone turned up a few times. This chain connects TRBV6-1 to TRBJ1-2; the D gene is possibly TRBD1 (5 bases). Per germline, CDR1 MNHNS and CDR2 SASEGT. The CDR3 loop spans 13 amino acids. V gave up 1 base and J gave up 4 bases, with 7 bases separating them. This chain's CDR3 is CASSEGGFYGYTF. The CDR3 DNA sequence: TGTGCCAGCAGTGAAGGGGGCTTCTATGGCTACACCTTC.

This clone has a single count. The CDR3 loop is CAPGGGLAGDTQYF. In DNA, the CDR3 is TGTGCCCCTGGGGGAGGACTGGCGGGAGATACGCAGTATTTT. The chain employs TRBV2 and TRBJ2-3, with D perhaps matching TRBD2 (6 bases). V dropped 11 bases and J dropped 5 bases, with 20 bases sitting between them. Germline CDR1 and CDR2: SNHLY and FYNNEI. The CDR3 has 14 residues.

The chain carries TRBV30 and TRBJ2-3; 8 bases fit TRBD2. Unmatched junction bases numbered 3, after V lost 0 bases and J lost 1 base. The CDR3 spans 15 residues. Per germline, CDR1 GTSNPN and CDR2 SVGIG (reference sequence). The CDR3 coding sequence is TGTGCCTGGAGTGTAGCGGGAGCGCGCACAGATACGCAGTATTTT. It specifies CAWSVAGARTDTQYF.

V usage is TRBV4-2 and J usage is TRBJ1-5, with unresolved D. Between the trimmed V and J ends, which lost 7 bases and 1 base, there was a span of 14 bases. CDR3 length: 15 residues. Germline CDR1 is LGHNA and CDR2 is YNFKEQ. The CDR3 region is CASNQDVSSNQPQHF. DNA of the CDR3: TGTGCCAGCAACCAGGATGTCTCGAGCAATCAGCCCCAGCATTTT.

The chain links TRBV28 to TRBJ2-7; 11 bases fit TRBD1. Germline V CDR1 and CDR2: MDHEN, SYDVKM. The CDR3 is 13 amino acids. The V gene end was trimmed by 6 bases and the J gene end by 7 bases; junction bases not matched to a gene: 5. The chain's CDR3 is CASRGQGAREQYF. The CDR3 nucleotides are TGTGCCAGCAGAGGACAGGGGGCTAGGGAGCAGTACTTC.

The chain employs TRBV7-8 and TRBJ1-1; D gene ambiguous. The V end lost 1 base, the J end lost 9 bases, and 15 bases lay between the germline ends. The length of the CDR3 is 14 residues. Germline V gene data show CDR1 as SGHVS and CDR2 as FQNEAQ. For the CDR3, the DNA is TGTGCCAGCAGCTTAGGAACGATGGATCGTAAAGCTTTCTTT. The encoded protein is CASSLGTMDRKAFF.

The chain couples TRBV5-1 to TRBJ2-1, with a possible D match to TRBD2 (5 bases). V was shortened by 0 bases and J by 0 bases, with 10 bases between the two germline ends. Germline CDR1 and CDR2: SGHRS and YFSETQ. CDR3 length: 16 amino acids. In DNA, the CDR3 is TGCGCCAGCAGCTTGGAGGTAGGGAGCTCCTACAATGAGCAGTTCTTC. Translated, it gives CASSLEVGSSYNEQFF.